One sample yielded the 26 T cell receptor beta chains listed below, sequenced in a study of T cell repertoires in cytomegalovirus infection. TCRdb analysed the reads with MiXCR anew, one entry per CDR3 protein. The sample lists under 200,000 distinct CDR3 sequences; roughly 17% were seen once. Sequenced sample: CD8+ T cells from PBMCs. Every receptor here comes from a human donor in good health (CMV status not recorded). Some clones in this sample may be carry-over from other donors' samples.

Remarks on this clonotype: A much larger clone lies a single base off, so this may be a read error. The J gene is TRBJ2-1, the V gene TRBV7-2; the D is unclear. The germline gives CDR1 SGHTA, CDR2 FQGNSA. The CDR3 consists of 14 residues. CDR3 sequence (DNA): TGTGCCAGCAGCTTCCAGAGCTCCTACATTGAGCAGTTCTTC. Its protein product is CASSFQSSYIEQFF. The full variable domain, in which reference TRBV7-2 and TRBJ2-1 provide the parts outside the CDR3, is GAGVSQSPSNKVTEKGKDVELRCDPISGHTALYWYRQSLGQGLEFLIYFQGNSAPDKSGLPSDRFSAERTGGSVSTLTIQRTQQEDSAVYLCASSFQSSYIEQFFGPGTRLTVL.

This sequence joins TRBV11-2 and TRBJ2-1; D may be TRBD2 (7 bases). V gave up 1 base and J gave up 8 bases, with 9 bases separating them. The CDR3 totals 13 residues. CDR1 and CDR2 from the germline V gene are SGHAT and FQNNGV. The CDR3 reads CASSLAGGHEQFF. CDR3 nucleotides: TGTGCCAGCAGCTTAGCGGGGGGCCATGAGCAGTTCTTC. The variable domain in full, with the rest retrieved from reference TRBV11-2 and TRBJ2-1, is EAGVAQSPRYKIIEKRQSVAFWCNPISGHATLYWYQQILGQGPKLLIQFQNNGVVDDSQLPKDRFSAERLKGVDSTLKIQPAKLEDSAVYLCASSLAGGHEQFFGPGTRLTVL.

The chain is built from TRBV28 and TRBJ2-1; possible D gene TRBD2, 5 bases. There are 15 residues in the CDR3. Germline V CDR1 and CDR2: MDHEN, SYDVKM. The V end lost 6 bases, the J end lost 1 base, and 13 bases lay between the germline ends. The CDR3 nucleotides read TGTGCCAGCAGCGAACTAGTTGGGTCCTACAATGAGCAGTTCTTC. Amino acid sequence: CASSELVGSYNEQFF.

This clonotype was seen only a few times. This rearrangement joins TRBV7-8 to TRBJ2-7, with a possible D match to TRBD2 (6 bases). The CDR3 contains 14 residues. Trimming left V 3 bases short and J 2 bases short, with 11 bases between. The germline gives CDR1 SGHVS, CDR2 FQNEAQ. The CDR3 protein is CASSFSGSTYEQYF. The CDR3 DNA follows: TGTGCCAGCAGCTTTTCCGGGAGCACCTACGAGCAGTACTTC.

The chain recombines TRBV20-1 with TRBJ1-1; D not resolved. This CDR3 is 12 amino acids long. Trimming shortened V by 1 base and J by 11 bases, and 14 bases separated the two germline ends. In germline, CDR1 is DFQATT, CDR2 SNEGSKA (reference sequence). The CDR3 coding sequence is TGCAGTGCTAGAGCCAAGGGTCCCGTGGCTTTCTTT. Translated, it gives CSARAKGPVAFF.

The table lists this clonotype with many counts. The rearrangement uses TRBV7-6 and TRBJ1-4; D remains unclear. V was trimmed by 3 bases and J by 8 bases, leaving 7 bases between them. Germline-derived CDR1 and CDR2 are SGHVS and FNYEAQ. The CDR3 spans 12 residues. For the CDR3, the DNA is TGTGCCAGCAGCTTTCCAGGAGAAAAACTGTTTTTT. It translates to CASSFPGEKLFF.

This clonotype has just a few counts. The chain couples TRBV6-2 or TRBV6-3 to TRBJ1-3, with no clear D. Germline V gene sequence: CDR1 MNHEY, CDR2 SVGEGT. The CDR3 totals 16 residues. Trimming stripped 3 bases from V and 2 bases from J, with 14 bases between. As DNA, the CDR3 is TGTGCCAGCAGTTATTCCAAGACCAAGGCTGGAAACACCATATATTTT. It codes for CASSYSKTKAGNTIYF.

The CDR3, as DNA: TGCAGCGTTGAAAAACAGGGGGCCGGGGAGCTGTTTTTT. It specifies CSVEKQGAGELFF. The chain employs TRBV29-1 and TRBJ2-2; TRBD1 aligns across 8 bases. V trimming: 2 bases; J trimming: 6 bases; junction bases outside the gene matches: 2. The germline V gene encodes CDR1 SQVTM and CDR2 ANQGSEA. This CDR3 has 13 amino acids.

At least ten counts were recorded for this clonotype. This sequence joins TRBV7-8 and TRBJ2-1, with TRBD2 matching 11 bases. This CDR3 spans 16 amino acids. Germline CDR1 SGHVS, CDR2 FQNEAQ. The V segment lost 6 bases and the J segment 6 bases; nucleotides outside the gene matches: 10. This CDR3 is CASSTESGTSGNEQFF. CDR3 bases: TGTGCCAGCAGTACGGAATCCGGGACTAGCGGCAATGAGCAGTTCTTC.

At least ten counts were recorded for this clonotype. This rearrangement joins TRBV28 to TRBJ2-1; D possibly corresponds to TRBD2 (5 bases). Germline lookup yields CDR1 MDHEN and CDR2 SYDVKM. The CDR3 has 14 residues. Between the trimmed V and J ends, which lost 7 bases and 6 bases, there was a span of 16 bases. The CDR3 DNA follows: TGTGCCAGCAATCCGACGGGGTCGAGCAATGAGCAGTTCTTC. It encodes CASNPTGSSNEQFF.

The chain recombines TRBV7-3 with TRBJ1-4, with TRBD1 as a possible D gene (5 bases). The CDR3 has 12 amino acids. Trimming stripped 5 bases from V and 7 bases from J, with 8 bases between. Germline CDR1 SGHTA, CDR2 FQGTGA. The CDR3, as DNA: TGTGCCAGCAGCGAGGGGCGTGAAAAACTGTTTTTT. Its protein product is CASSEGREKLFF.

This clonotype showed up many times. The V call is TRBV7-2, the J call TRBJ2-7; a weak D match, TRBD2 (6 bases). V was shortened by 5 bases and J by 2 bases, with 13 bases between the two germline ends. The CDR3 is made up of 14 amino acids. Germline CDR1 SGHTA, CDR2 FQGNSA. CDR3 DNA sequence: TGTGCCAGCAGCACCCGGGACTGGGCCTACGAGCAGTACTTC. Protein product: CASSTRDWAYEQYF.

The rearrangement joins TRBV7-8 to TRBJ2-3, with 8 bases identical to TRBD2. The junction had 9 bases not matched to a gene; V was cut back by 5 bases and J by 2 bases. Germline CDR1 and CDR2: SGHVS and FQNEAQ. The CDR3 runs to 16 residues. The CDR3 protein is CASSRGVAGPTDTQYF. In DNA form, the CDR3 reads TGTGCCAGCAGCCGAGGGGTAGCGGGACCCACAGATACGCAGTATTTT. The full variable domain, completed using reference TRBV7-8 and TRBJ2-3, is GAGVSQSPRYKVAKRGQDVALRCDPISGHVSLFWYQQALGQGPEFLTYFQNEAQLDKSGLPSDRFFAERPEGSVSTLKIQRTQQEDSAVYLCASSRGVAGPTDTQYFGPGTRLTVL.

In its sample, this clonotype was seen a few times. This rearrangement joins TRBV25-1 to TRBJ2-7; no reliable D call. CDR3 size: 10 residues. The V end lost 4 bases, the J end lost 6 bases, and 4 bases lay between the germline ends. Germline CDR1 MGHDK, CDR2 SYGVNS. The CDR3 reads CASSAVEQYF. In DNA form, the CDR3 reads TGTGCCAGCAGTGCAGTCGAGCAGTACTTC.

This clonotype was recorded a few times. The V call is TRBV7-2, the J call TRBJ1-1; D is perhaps TRBD1 (5 bases). The V end was cut by 1 base, the J end by 1 base, with 10 bases between. The CDR3 has 15 residues. Germline CDR1 is SGHTA and CDR2 is FQGNSA. The CDR3 protein is CASSLGGRANTEAFF. The CDR3 DNA is TGTGCCAGCAGCTTAGGGGGACGGGCGAACACTGAAGCTTTCTTT.

This clonotype was detected a few times. The chain has TRBV7-8 and TRBJ2-7; 9 nucleotides align to TRBD1. CDR3 length: 14 residues. V gave up 6 bases and J gave up 5 bases; unmatched junction bases: 8. CDR1 SGHVS and CDR2 FQNEAQ come from the germline V gene. CDR3 amino acids: CASRDRGRRDEQYF. The CDR3, as DNA: TGTGCCAGCAGAGACAGGGGGAGACGGGACGAGCAGTACTTC.

V is TRBV13 and J is TRBJ1-3; 7 nucleotides match TRBD1. CDR3 length: 14 amino acids. Per germline, CDR1 PRHDT and CDR2 FYEKMQ (reference sequence). J was trimmed by 3 bases and V by 4 bases; bases with no gene match: 3. CDR3 in DNA: TGTGCCAGCAGCTCAGGGGGTGGTGGAAACACCATATATTTT. Translated: CASSSGGGGNTIYF.

This clonotype showed up just a few times. The chain recombines TRBV7-9 with TRBJ2-1; no clear D gene. CDR1 is SEHNR and CDR2 is FQNEAQ in the germline V gene (reference sequence). Trimming took off 5 bases at V and 7 bases at J, with 12 bases between the two ends. The CDR3 has 13 amino acids. The DNA of the CDR3 is TGTGCCAGCAGCCCCCCTTCGCCAAATGAGCAGTTCTTC. Translation gives CASSPPSPNEQFF.

The table lists this clonotype with a few counts. This chain uses TRBV25-1 with TRBJ1-5; D is unresolved. The V gene's germline CDR1 is MGHDK and CDR2 SYGVNS. The germline V and J ends were trimmed by 3 bases and 0 bases, with 6 bases remaining between them. CDR3 length equals 14 residues. CDR3 amino acids: CASSEWDSNQPQHF. The CDR3 DNA sequence: TGTGCCAGCAGTGAGTGGGATAGCAATCAGCCCCAGCATTTT.

The rearrangement joins TRBV6-4 to TRBJ2-1; possibly TRBD1 or TRBD2 for D (5 bases each). Germline values: CDR1 MRHNA, CDR2 SNTAGT. The CDR3 has 13 residues. V dropped 0 bases and J dropped 10 bases, with 10 bases sitting between them. This CDR3 reads CASSDSGVGEQFF. CDR3 in DNA: TGTGCCAGCAGTGACTCGGGGGTTGGCGAGCAGTTCTTC.

The V call is TRBV7-9, the J call TRBJ1-2; 10 bases line up with TRBD1. Germline CDR1 is SEHNR and CDR2 is FQNEAQ (reference sequence). The CDR3 is 17 residues long. With 2 bases clipped from V and 0 bases from J, the junction kept 6 bases outside the gene matches. The CDR3 here is CASSLPGQGTANYGYTF. CDR3 nucleotides: TGTGCCAGCAGCTTACCGGGACAGGGGACTGCTAACTATGGCTACACCTTC.

The chain couples TRBV7-9 to TRBJ2-5, with D perhaps matching TRBD2 (6 bases). The CDR3 covers 13 residues. V gave up 8 bases and J gave up 2 bases, with 12 bases separating them. Germline V lookup: CDR1 SEHNR, CDR2 FQNEAQ (reference sequence). CDR3 sequence: CASGGGRQETQYF. Written as DNA, the CDR3 is TGTGCCAGCGGGGGAGGTCGTCAAGAGACCCAGTACTTC.

This clonotype was observed a handful of times. The chain has TRBV29-1 and TRBJ1-2; D is possibly TRBD1 (6 bases). The CDR3 sequence is 15 residues long. The germline gives CDR1 SQVTM, CDR2 ANQGSEA. Trimming took 1 base from V and 3 from J, leaving 15 bases between them. The CDR3 region is CSVEGGSGEDYGYTF. DNA for the CDR3: TGCAGCGTTGAAGGTGGGTCAGGGGAAGACTATGGCTACACCTTC.

This clonotype was seen a few times. The rearrangement links TRBV6-1 to TRBJ2-5; maybe TRBD1 (6 bases). In germline, CDR1 is MNHNS, CDR2 SASEGT. Trimming stripped 10 bases from V and 1 base from J, with 19 bases between. This CDR3 has 15 residues. In nucleotides, the CDR3 is TGTGCCACCACCGTTAACCAGGGGACCCAAGAGACCCAGTACTTC. This codes for CATTVNQGTQETQYF.

This clonotype was observed a few times. The chain carries TRBV20-1 and TRBJ2-3; TRBD1 matches 9 bases. Germline CDR1 is DFQATT and CDR2 is SNEGSKA (reference sequence). After removal of 0 bases from V and 2 bases from J, the junction contained 9 bases not matched to a gene. The length of the CDR3 is 17 residues. Written as DNA, the CDR3 is TGCAGTGCTAGAGAAGACGGGACAGGGAACCCCACAGATACGCAGTATTTT. This sequence encodes CSAREDGTGNPTDTQYF.

V and J are TRBV7-9 and TRBJ1-2, with D tentatively TRBD1 (5 bases). CDR1 is SEHNR, CDR2 FQNEAQ, per germline (reference sequence). The CDR3 has 16 amino acids. Trimming took 5 bases from V and 6 from J, leaving 22 bases between them. The CDR3 here is CASSQIIGQPEDGYTF. CDR3 DNA sequence: TGTGCCAGCAGCCAGATAATCGGACAACCTGAGGATGGCTACACCTTC.